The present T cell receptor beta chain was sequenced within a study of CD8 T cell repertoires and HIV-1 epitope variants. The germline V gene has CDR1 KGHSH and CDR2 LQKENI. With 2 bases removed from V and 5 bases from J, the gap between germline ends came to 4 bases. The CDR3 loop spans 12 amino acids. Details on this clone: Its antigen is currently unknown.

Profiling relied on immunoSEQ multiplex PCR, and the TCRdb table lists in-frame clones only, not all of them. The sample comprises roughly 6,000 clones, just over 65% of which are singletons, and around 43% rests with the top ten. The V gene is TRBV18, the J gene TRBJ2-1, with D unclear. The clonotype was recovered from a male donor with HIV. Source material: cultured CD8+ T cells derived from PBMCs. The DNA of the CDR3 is TGTGCCAGCTCACCAACTAACAATGAGCAGTTCTTC. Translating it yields CASSPTNNEQFF.